One and the same sample provided the 31 T cell receptor beta chains below, sequenced in a study of blood T cell repertoires in COVID-19. Profiled with immunoSEQ multiplex PCR; TCRdb holds only in-frame clones, not every one. The table lists approximately 530,000 clones, roughly 89% of them singletons. Sequences were obtained from peripheral blood. The receptors were gathered from a woman in her forties or fifties with COVID-19, enrolled during active disease.

The genes are TRBV7-2 and TRBJ1-3; D possibly corresponds to TRBD1 (6 bases). The germline V gene encodes CDR1 SGHTA and CDR2 FQGNSA. The germline V and J ends were trimmed by 1 base and 0 bases, with 10 bases remaining between them. This CDR3 contains 16 residues. DNA for the CDR3: TGTGCCAGCAGCTTAGGGGGGCTGGTCTCTGGAAACACCATATATTTT. Encoded protein: CASSLGGLVSGNTIYF.

The gene calls are TRBV29-1 and TRBJ1-1; D is unclear. This CDR3 has 16 residues. The V end lost 4 bases, the J end lost 2 bases, and 20 bases lay between the germline ends. The germline CDR1 and CDR2 sequences are SQVTM and ANQGSEA. The CDR3 coding sequence is TGCAGCGTTGTCCCTCTCAAGTTTAGCGGTAACACTGAAGCTTTCTTT. As protein: CSVVPLKFSGNTEAFF.

The genes are TRBV7-3 and TRBJ2-1; 9 nucleotides line up with TRBD2. Germline-derived CDR1 and CDR2 are SGHTA and FQGTGA. This CDR3 has 16 residues. The J segment lost 4 bases and the V segment lost 5 bases, leaving 9 bases of the junction unmatched. CDR3 DNA sequence: TGTGCCAGCAGCCCGGATAGCGGGGGTACTTACAATGAGCAGTTCTTC. It specifies CASSPDSGGTYNEQFF.

This chain uses TRBV5-4 with TRBJ1-6; TRBD1 aligns across 7 bases. The germline V gene has CDR1 SGHNT and CDR2 YYREEE (reference sequence). Trimming cost V 7 bases and J 7 bases; bases outside gene matches: 5. There are 13 residues in the CDR3. This CDR3 is CASGGQLNSPLHF. CDR3 coding DNA: TGTGCCAGCGGGGGACAGCTAAATTCACCCCTCCACTTT.

The chain joins TRBV18 to TRBJ2-5; 7 nucleotides match TRBD2. This CDR3 comprises 15 residues. Germline assignment: CDR1 KGHSH and CDR2 LQKENI. Trimming took 2 bases from V and 1 from J; bases not matched to a gene: 4. CDR3 region: CASSPEAGLQETQYF. CDR3 DNA sequence: TGTGCCAGCTCACCAGAAGCGGGGCTCCAAGAGACCCAGTACTTC.

The rearrangement links TRBV5-4 to TRBJ2-6; unclear D gene. V was shortened by 4 bases and J by 3 bases, with 8 bases between the two germline ends. The CDR3 spans 14 residues. Germline CDR1 is SGHNT and CDR2 is YYREEE (reference sequence). The CDR3 nucleotides read TGTGCCAGCAGCCCCTTGAGTGGGGCCAACGTCCTGACTTTC. Amino acids: CASSPLSGANVLTF.

The genes are TRBV4-1 and TRBJ2-3; TRBD1 matches at 8 bases. Germline V lookup: CDR1 MGHRA, CDR2 YSYEKL. CDR3 length: 18 residues. V was clipped by 0 bases and J by 6 bases; unmatched bases: 14. The CDR3 protein is CASSQDVRGRGQTDTQYF. The DNA for the CDR3 is TGCGCCAGCAGCCAAGACGTGCGGGGCAGGGGGCAGACGGATACGCAGTATTTT.

This chain uses TRBV19 with TRBJ1-5; TRBD1 agrees at 7 bases. Germline values: CDR1 LNHDA, CDR2 SQIVND (reference sequence). V shed 4 bases, J shed 4 bases, and the junction held 7 bases outside the gene matches. There are 15 residues in the CDR3. DNA of the CDR3: TGTGCCAGTAGTAAAGGGACAGCCGGTAATCAGCCCCAGCATTTT. It is translated as CASSKGTAGNQPQHF.

The chain employs TRBV29-1 and TRBJ2-2; D gene unclear. The CDR3 contains 13 residues. V lost 7 bases to trimming and J lost 4 bases, with 13 bases between them. Per the germline V gene, CDR1 is SQVTM and CDR2 is ANQGSEA. CDR3 sequence (DNA): TGCAGCGCCGACGGGTCGGCCACCGGGGAGCTGTTTTTT. Amino acid sequence: CSADGSATGELFF.

The chain joins TRBV2 to TRBJ2-7; 7 bases agree with TRBD1. Trimming at V came to 5 bases and at J to 2 bases, leaving 6 bases not matched to a gene. The CDR3 loop spans 14 amino acids. Looked up from germline, CDR1 is SNHLY and CDR2 is FYNNEI. For the CDR3, the DNA is TGTGCCAGCAGTAGCTTACAGGGGCCCTACGAGCAGTACTTC. It encodes CASSSLQGPYEQYF.

This chain uses TRBV3-1 (or the pseudogene TRBV3-2) with TRBJ1-4; tentatively, D is TRBD1 (6 bases). Germline loops: CDR1 LGHDT, CDR2 YNNKEL (reference sequence). V was cut by 0 bases and J by 10 bases, with 9 bases left in between. The CDR3 is made up of 13 amino acids. The CDR3 region is CASSQEKGVKLFF. Written as DNA, the CDR3 is TGTGCCAGCAGCCAAGAAAAGGGGGTAAAACTGTTTTTT.

This chain links TRBV9 with TRBJ2-1; D unclear. V shed 0 bases and J shed 10 bases, with 20 bases lying between them. This CDR3 region has 16 residues. Germline V CDR1 and CDR2: SGDLS, YYNGEE. The CDR3 loop reads CASSVVGESASVEQFF. The CDR3 nucleotides are TGTGCCAGCAGCGTAGTAGGAGAATCAGCAAGTGTGGAGCAGTTCTTC.

As concerns this clone: The sample contains more than one DNA sequence encoding this CDR3. The chain carries TRBV5-4 and TRBJ2-7, with D tentatively TRBD2 (6 bases). The CDR3 covers 13 residues. Germline lookup yields CDR1 SGHNT and CDR2 YYREEE (reference sequence). Trimming removed 3 bases from V and 1 base from J, with 8 bases in between. DNA for the CDR3: TGTGCCAGCAGCTCGGGACTTTCCTACGAGCAGTACTTC. This codes for CASSSGLSYEQYF.

For this clone: The sample contains more than one DNA sequence encoding this CDR3. The chain carries TRBV18 and TRBJ1-1; the D is unclear. This CDR3 has 13 residues. The V gene lost 6 bases and the J gene lost 0 bases, with 8 bases spanning the gap. CDR1 is KGHSH and CDR2 is LQKENI in the germline V gene. The CDR3 sequence: CASSPRVNTEAFF. The CDR3 coding sequence is TGTGCCAGCTCCCCTCGGGTGAACACTGAAGCTTTCTTT.

The rearrangement joins TRBV19 to TRBJ1-3, with D possibly matching TRBD1 (5 bases). CDR3 length: 17 residues. Between the trimmed V and J ends, which lost 7 bases and 0 bases, there was a span of 19 bases. From germline, CDR1 is LNHDA and CDR2 SQIVND (reference sequence). The CDR3 is CASNIGAARFSGNTIYF. The CDR3 bases are TGTGCCAGTAACATAGGGGCAGCACGCTTCTCTGGAAACACCATATATTTT.

V is TRBV6-5 and J is TRBJ2-7, with D tentatively TRBD2 (6 bases). This CDR3 is 14 amino acids long. Trimming took off 5 bases at V and 3 bases at J, with 14 bases between the two ends. The germline V gene encodes CDR1 MNHEY and CDR2 SVGAGI. The CDR3 sequence: CASSLQEGLYEQYF. The CDR3 DNA is TGTGCCAGCAGTCTCCAGGAGGGGCTCTACGAGCAGTACTTC.

This rearrangement joins TRBV3-1 (or the pseudogene TRBV3-2) to TRBJ2-7; TRBD2 is a possible D gene (7 bases). Trimming removed 0 bases at V and 0 bases at J, with 18 bases between. CDR3 length equals 18 residues. Germline lookup yields CDR1 LGHDT and CDR2 YNNKEL (reference sequence). The DNA for the CDR3 is TGTGCCAGCAGCCAAGAAGCATGGGGGGGCTTGGGCTCCTACGAGCAGTACTTC. Its translation: CASSQEAWGGLGSYEQYF.

This chain links TRBV12-5 with TRBJ2-1, with TRBD2 matching over 8 bases. Germline trimming cut 7 bases from V and 7 bases from J; bases unmatched to any gene: 3. The germline gives CDR1 LGHNT, CDR2 FRNRAP. CDR3 length equals 12 residues. CDR3 in DNA: TGTGCTAGTGCCCGGGGGGGGAATGAGCAGTTCTTC. This codes for CASARGGNEQFF.

The CDR3 reads CASSQDPFTAGGYTF. The CDR3 coding sequence is TGTGCCAGCAGCCAAGACCCCTTCACGGCGGGTGGCTACACCTTC. J is TRBJ1-2 and V is TRBV4-2; D is undetermined. CDR1 and CDR2 (germline): LGHNA, YNFKEQ. CDR3 length: 15 residues. Trimming removed 0 bases at V and 7 bases at J, with 15 bases between.

The chain joins TRBV29-1 to TRBJ1-1; D is perhaps TRBD1 (6 bases). The CDR3 extends over 13 amino acids. Trimming removed 6 bases at V and 1 base at J, with 12 bases between. Germline CDR1 reads SQVTM; CDR2 reads ANQGSEA. The chain's CDR3 is CSVRQQGNTEAFF. DNA of the CDR3: TGCAGCGTCCGCCAACAGGGGAACACTGAAGCTTTCTTT.

V usage is TRBV9 and J usage is TRBJ1-2; perhaps TRBD1 as D (5 bases). CDR3 size: 15 residues. Trimming cost V 0 bases and J 4 bases, with 13 bases left between them. Per the germline V gene, CDR1 is SGDLS and CDR2 is YYNGEE. CDR3 DNA sequence: TGTGCCAGCAGCGTAGATGCAGGGAGGGGCTATGGCTACACCTTC. Translation gives CASSVDAGRGYGYTF.

This chain connects TRBV25-1 to TRBJ1-1, with a weak D call TRBD1 (6 bases). Trimming shortened V by 4 bases and J by 4 bases, and 19 bases separated the two germline ends. CDR3 size: 16 residues. The germline CDR1 and CDR2 sequences are MGHDK and SYGVNS. The CDR3 region is CASSGPLDSRLTEAFF. The CDR3 DNA is TGTGCCAGCAGTGGTCCCCTGGACAGTCGACTCACTGAAGCTTTCTTT. The full variable domain, its missing parts supplied by reference TRBV25-1 and TRBJ1-1, is EADIYQTPRYLVIGTGKKITLECSQTMGHDKMYWYQQDPGMELHLIHYSYGVNSTEKGDLSSESTVSRIRTEHFPLTLESARPSHTSQYLCASSGPLDSRLTEAFFGQGTRLTVV.

Note on this clone: Other DNA variants within this sample encode the same CDR3. This rearrangement joins TRBV5-4 to TRBJ2-3; 9 bases line up with TRBD2. CDR3 length equals 15 residues. Germline CDR1 and CDR2: SGHNT and YYREEE (reference sequence). J gave up 2 bases and V 0 bases, and 1 base lay outside the gene matches. The CDR3 nucleotides read TGTGCCAGCAGCTTGGGCGGGGGGGACACAGATACGCAGTATTTT. This codes for CASSLGGGDTDTQYF.

The chain combines TRBV6-5 with TRBJ2-3, with D possibly being TRBD2 (6 bases). The CDR3 has 13 amino acids. Germline V CDR1 and CDR2: MNHEY, SVGAGI. Trimming left V 6 bases short and J 6 bases short, with 13 bases between. The CDR3 protein is CASRRGTRDTQYF. For the CDR3, the DNA is TGTGCCAGCAGACGGGGGACTCGCGATACGCAGTATTTT.

The chain combines TRBV2 with TRBJ1-1; D remains unclear. The CDR3 is 11 residues long. The germline V gene has CDR1 SNHLY and CDR2 FYNNEI. Trimming stripped 9 bases from V and 11 bases from J, with 16 bases between. CDR3 in amino acids: CASGPSRGAFF. In DNA, the CDR3 is TGTGCCAGTGGGCCGTCACGCGGGGCTTTCTTT.

The gene calls are TRBV9 and TRBJ1-2; 11 positions agree with TRBD1. V was clipped by 4 bases and J by 8 bases; unmatched bases: 7. The CDR3 covers 14 residues. Germline V lookup: CDR1 SGDLS, CDR2 YYNGEE. CDR3 sequence (DNA): TGTGCCAGCAGCCCTACCGGGACAGGGGGAGGCTACACCTTC. This translates into CASSPTGTGGGYTF.

This clone came up a few times. The V gene is TRBV5-4, the J gene TRBJ1-1; D is perhaps TRBD1 (5 bases). The CDR3 is made up of 16 amino acids. Germline V gene lookup returns CDR1 SGHNT and CDR2 YYREEE (reference sequence). The V and J ends lost 0 bases and 6 bases respectively, with 18 bases between them. The CDR3, as DNA: TGTGCCAGCAGCTTGGACCTGTCGCCAGGGTACTCTGAAGCTTTCTTT. Translating it yields CASSLDLSPGYSEAFF.

This chain connects TRBV27 to TRBJ2-7; D gene unclear. CDR1 is MNHEY, CDR2 SMNVEV, per germline (reference sequence). The CDR3 consists of 14 residues. The ends were cut back, 0 bases at V and 1 base at J, with 7 bases in the middle. In DNA, the CDR3 is TGTGCCAGCAGTTTATCGCCCTATTCCTACGAGCAGTACTTC. Residues: CASSLSPYSYEQYF.

The rearrangement joins TRBV5-4 to TRBJ2-7; TRBD1 matches 8 bases. The germline V gene encodes CDR1 SGHNT and CDR2 YYREEE (reference sequence). Trimming took 4 bases from V and 6 from J; bases not matched to a gene: 3. This CDR3 comprises 12 residues. The CDR3 sequence: CASSDGTGEQYF. Here the CDR3 DNA reads TGTGCCAGCAGCGATGGGACAGGCGAGCAGTACTTC.

The genes are TRBV10-3 and TRBJ1-4; the match to TRBD1 covers 8 bases. Germline V gives CDR1 ENHRY, CDR2 SYGVKD. The CDR3 spans 14 residues. V lost 3 bases and J lost 7; bases outside the gene matches: 4. The CDR3 region has the DNA TGTGCCATCAGTGAAGGGACAGGACCTGAAAAACTGTTTTTT. It is translated as CAISEGTGPEKLFF.

The rearrangement links TRBV30 to TRBJ1-3, with unresolved D. Deletions cut 4 bases from V and 4 bases from J, with 23 bases between. Germline assignment: CDR1 GTSNPN and CDR2 SVGIG (reference sequence). The CDR3 contains 17 residues. This chain's CDR3 is CAWNPDYDLATGNTIYF. The CDR3 DNA reads TGTGCCTGGAACCCGGACTACGACCTCGCGACGGGAAACACCATATATTTT.